This TCR beta chain was sequenced in a study of T cell repertoires in cytomegalovirus infection. Study context: TCR beta signatures that were public indicated CMV infection and matching HLA type.

TCRdb used MiXCR to reprocess the reads, holding one entry per CDR3 protein. The sample records 560,000 or so distinct CDR3 sequences, 15% to 20% being singletons. Study results and caveats: Individuals carrying CMV plus the relevant HLA were identified by cumulative frequency of public TCR beta families.

This clonotype has ten or more counts. Its target is not known. V gave up 7 bases and J gave up 4 bases; unmatched junction bases: 10. The length of the CDR3 is 16 residues. Germline loops: CDR1 MDHEN, CDR2 SYDVKM. V is TRBV28 and J is TRBJ2-2; 9 bases line up with TRBD2. The receptor was isolated from a human donor in good health (CMV status not recorded). Some clones in this sample may be carry-over from other donors' samples. The sequencing input was CD8+ T cells from PBMCs. In DNA, the CDR3 is TGTGCCAGCACCCTAGTAGCGGGAGTCGGCACCGGGGAGCTGTTTTTT. Translation: CASTLVAGVGTGELFF.